The 22 T cell receptor beta chains listed next were all sequenced from one sample in a study of OX40 agonist ivuxolimab in advanced cancers. TCRdb's table, derived via immunoSEQ multiplex PCR, lists solely in-frame clones and lacks some. The sample has about 78,000 clones; around 86% are singletons. The material sequenced was CD4+ or CD8+ T cells sorted from blood, taken in a trial of the OX40 agonist ivuxolimab. These receptors were collected from an adult with an advanced solid tumor such as melanoma, head and neck, liver or kidney cancer.

This chain uses TRBV11-2 with TRBJ1-1, with TRBD1 matching over 9 bases. V lost 4 bases and J lost 5; bases outside the gene matches: 8. Germline V gene data show CDR1 as SGHAT and CDR2 as FQNNGV. The CDR3 contains 15 residues. In DNA, the CDR3 is TGTGCCAGCAGCTCGACACAGGGGGCAGGGACTGAAGCTTTCTTT. Translation: CASSSTQGAGTEAFF.

The gene calls are TRBV12-5 and TRBJ2-7; TRBD2 agrees at 14 bases. Germline V gene data show CDR1 as LGHNT and CDR2 as FRNRAP. This CDR3 is 18 amino acids long. V shed 0 bases, J shed 2 bases, and the junction held 6 bases outside the gene matches. The CDR3 spells CASGLVGGLAGEAYEQYF. CDR3 nucleotide sequence: TGTGCTAGTGGTTTGGTAGGGGGACTAGCGGGAGAGGCCTACGAGCAGTACTTC.

About this clone: Sequence at one end of the junction differs from germline and may be a read error. Here the CDR3 DNA reads TGTGCCGGCAGTCGGACTAGCGGGACGCACGAGCAGTACTTC. It encodes CAGSRTSGTHEQYF. The chain carries TRBV6-6 and TRBJ2-7, with 12 bases lining up with TRBD2. CDR1 is MNHNY and CDR2 is SVGAGI in the germline V gene (reference sequence). The CDR3 runs to 14 residues.

As DNA, the CDR3 is TGCGCCAGCAGCCAAGATCAAGGGTTCACCGGGGAGCTGTTTTTT. Amino acid sequence: CASSQDQGFTGELFF. V gene TRBV4-1 combines with J gene TRBJ2-2; D gene ambiguous. V gave up 0 bases and J gave up 4 bases, with 9 bases separating them. Germline CDR1 reads MGHRA; CDR2 reads YSYEKL. This CDR3 spans 15 amino acids.

The V call is TRBV5-1, the J call TRBJ2-1; 10 bases fit TRBD1. The CDR3 length is 15 residues. V lost 5 bases, J lost 4 bases, and 6 bases stayed unmatched. Germline CDR1 and CDR2: SGHRS and YFSETQ. The DNA for the CDR3 is TGCGCCAGCAGAGACGCGGGACAGGGGTACAATGAGCAGTTCTTC. Its translation: CASRDAGQGYNEQFF. Full variable domain (remainder filled in from reference TRBV5-1 and TRBJ2-1): KAGVTQTPRYLIKTRGQQVTLSCSPISGHRSVSWYQQTPGQGLQFLFEYFSETQRNKGNFPGRFSGRQFSNSRSEMNVSTLELGDSALYLCASRDAGQGYNEQFFGPGTRLTVL.

This chain uses TRBV10-2 with TRBJ1-1; the match to TRBD1 covers 7 bases. Per germline, CDR1 WSHSY and CDR2 SAAADI. V lost 5 bases and J lost 1; bases outside the gene matches: 4. This CDR3 spans 14 amino acids. Written as DNA, the CDR3 is TGCGCCAGCAGTTCACAGGGGTGGAACACTGAAGCTTTCTTT. As protein: CASSSQGWNTEAFF.

This chain uses TRBV7-2 with TRBJ2-3; the D gene is possibly TRBD2 (6 bases). Germline V gives CDR1 SGHTA, CDR2 FQGNSA. The CDR3 sequence is 16 residues long. The V and J ends lost 0 bases and 2 bases respectively, with 12 bases between them. CDR3 coding DNA: TGTGCCAGCAGCTTAGCCCCCCGCGGGACCACAGATACGCAGTATTTT. It translates to CASSLAPRGTTDTQYF.

The chain uses TRBV12-5 and TRBJ2-5; D unclear. CDR1 and CDR2 from the germline V gene are LGHNT and FRNRAP. The V gene lost 9 bases and the J gene lost 7 bases, with 12 bases spanning the gap. CDR3 length: 11 amino acids. The CDR3 bases are TGTGCTAGCAACTACGGTACGACCCAGTACTTC. As protein: CASNYGTTQYF.

This chain links TRBV6-5 with TRBJ2-7, with 12 bases fitting TRBD2. Germline CDR1 reads MNHEY; CDR2 reads SVGAGI. Losses at the gene ends were 4 bases for V and 3 bases for J; bases not matched to a gene: 4. This CDR3 comprises 15 residues. CDR3 sequence (DNA): TGTGCCAGCAGTTTCCTAGCGGGAGGGCGCTACGAGCAGTACTTC. It encodes CASSFLAGGRYEQYF.

The chain couples TRBV18 to TRBJ2-7; the match to TRBD2 covers 12 bases. The CDR3 covers 15 residues. Trimming at V came to 3 bases and at J to 6 bases, leaving 6 bases not matched to a gene. Germline-derived CDR1 and CDR2 are KGHSH and LQKENI. The CDR3 is CASSPATSGRFEQYF. The CDR3 nucleotides read TGTGCCAGCTCACCCGCGACTAGCGGGAGATTCGAGCAGTACTTC.

The chain uses TRBV5-8 and TRBJ2-1, with 8 bases matching TRBD1. The CDR3 covers 16 residues. Trimming removed 4 bases from V and 6 bases from J; junction bases left unmatched: 12. Looked up from germline, CDR1 is SGHTS and CDR2 is YDEGEE. The CDR3: CASSGVGQVGLNEQFF. The CDR3 coding sequence is TGTGCCAGCAGCGGGGTGGGACAGGTTGGCCTCAATGAGCAGTTCTTC.

This sequence joins TRBV6-6 and TRBJ1-4, with D perhaps TRBD1 (5 bases). The CDR3 consists of 13 residues. The germline V and J ends were trimmed by 5 bases and 4 bases, with 8 bases remaining between them. Germline lookup yields CDR1 MNHNY and CDR2 SVGAGI (reference sequence). The CDR3 region has the DNA TGTGCCAGCAGTCAACAGGTTAATGAAAAACTGTTTTTT. Translated: CASSQQVNEKLFF.

The chain uses TRBV15 and TRBJ2-3; TRBD2 aligns across 7 bases. The V gene's germline CDR1 is LNHNV and CDR2 YYDKDF (reference sequence). The V and J ends lost 0 bases and 2 bases, in that order; junction bases with no gene match: 11. The CDR3 is made up of 18 amino acids. The CDR3 DNA is TGTGCCACCAGCAGAGATGGGGGAGGGAGGAGGAACACAGATACGCAGTATTTT. Translation: CATSRDGGGRRNTDTQYF.

The chain combines TRBV29-1 with TRBJ2-1; D not certain. Trimming stripped 3 bases from V and 7 bases from J, with 16 bases between. Looked up from germline, CDR1 is SQVTM and CDR2 is ANQGSEA. The CDR3 has 14 amino acids. This CDR3 reads CSVDSIGSVNEQFF. In DNA, the CDR3 is TGCAGCGTTGACAGCATCGGTAGTGTGAATGAGCAGTTCTTC.

The chain combines TRBV2 with TRBJ2-1, with TRBD2 identical over 10 bases. In germline, CDR1 is SNHLY, CDR2 FYNNEI. The trim removed 4 bases at V and 1 base at J, leaving 1 base unmatched. CDR3 length: 15 amino acids. The CDR3 DNA follows: TGTGCCAGCAGTGGGACTAGCGGATCCTACAATGAGCAGTTCTTC. It encodes CASSGTSGSYNEQFF.

This clone was recorded only once. This chain joins TRBV19 and TRBJ1-2; 8 bases agree with TRBD1. In germline, CDR1 is LNHDA, CDR2 SQIVND (reference sequence). V shed 5 bases, J shed 10 bases, and the junction held 6 bases outside the gene matches. CDR3 size: 12 residues. CDR3 in amino acids: CASSPRTGFYTF. The CDR3 DNA follows: TGTGCCAGTAGTCCTAGGACAGGGTTCTACACCTTC.

The chain uses TRBV6-1 and TRBJ1-2, with D possibly TRBD1 on 5 matching bases. This CDR3 is 14 amino acids long. Germline values: CDR1 MNHNS, CDR2 SASEGT. V was shortened by 1 base and J by 2 bases, with 8 bases between the two germline ends. CDR3 region: CASSEVAGNYGYTF. Here the CDR3 DNA reads TGTGCCAGCAGTGAAGTAGCAGGGAACTATGGCTACACCTTC.

CDR3 in amino acids: CASSVEGGTYNEQFF. CDR3 coding DNA: TGTGCCAGCAGCGTAGAAGGTGGGACCTACAATGAGCAGTTCTTC. The genes are TRBV9 and TRBJ2-1; D call uncertain. Germline V gene data show CDR1 as SGDLS and CDR2 as YYNGEE. V was cut by 0 bases and J by 2 bases, with 9 bases left in between. This CDR3 has 15 amino acids.

The chain uses TRBV6-6 and TRBJ1-2; D not certain. CDR1 and CDR2 (germline): MNHNY, SVGAGI (reference sequence). Trimming pared 2 bases from V and 6 bases from J, leaving 7 bases between. CDR3 size: 12 residues. The CDR3 loop is CASSYGGNGYTF. CDR3 nucleotides: TGTGCCAGCAGTTACGGAGGGAATGGCTACACCTTC.

The chain is built from TRBV7-9 and TRBJ1-4; a possible D gene is TRBD1 (5 bases). The CDR3 runs 14 residues. The germline V gene encodes CDR1 SEHNR and CDR2 FQNEAQ (reference sequence). Trimming removed 0 bases from V and 7 bases from J, with 9 bases in between. The CDR3 is CASSLARESEKLFF. CDR3 nucleotide sequence: TGTGCCAGCAGCTTAGCCAGGGAATCTGAAAAACTGTTTTTT.

The gene calls are TRBV2 and TRBJ2-2, with 9 positions matching TRBD2. J was trimmed by 5 bases and V by 7 bases; bases with no gene match: 5. CDR3 size: 14 residues. Germline CDR1 reads SNHLY; CDR2 reads FYNNEI. The CDR3 spells CASKGAGGTGELFF. DNA of the CDR3: TGTGCCAGCAAGGGAGCGGGAGGAACCGGGGAGCTGTTTTTT.

This chain uses TRBV21-1 with TRBJ2-3; the DNA was not compared with TRBD2, the D call given in the table. TRBV21-1 is noted as a pseudogene. This CDR3 has 16 residues. In nucleotides, the CDR3 is TGTGCCAGCAGCAACCCACTGGCGGGAGGGCCATATACGCAGTATTTT. It yields the protein CASSNPLAGGPYTQYF.